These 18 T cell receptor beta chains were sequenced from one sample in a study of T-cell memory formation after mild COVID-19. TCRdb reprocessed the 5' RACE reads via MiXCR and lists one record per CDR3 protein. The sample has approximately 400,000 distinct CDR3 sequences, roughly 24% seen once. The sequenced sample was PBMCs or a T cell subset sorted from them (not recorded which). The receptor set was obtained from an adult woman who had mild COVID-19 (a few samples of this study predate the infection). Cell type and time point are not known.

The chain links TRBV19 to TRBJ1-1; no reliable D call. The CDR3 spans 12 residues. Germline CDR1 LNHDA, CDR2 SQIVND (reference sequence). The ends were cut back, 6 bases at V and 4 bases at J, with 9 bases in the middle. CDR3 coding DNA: TGTGCCAGTAGATCAGGAGCCACTGAAGCTTTCTTT. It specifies CASRSGATEAFF.

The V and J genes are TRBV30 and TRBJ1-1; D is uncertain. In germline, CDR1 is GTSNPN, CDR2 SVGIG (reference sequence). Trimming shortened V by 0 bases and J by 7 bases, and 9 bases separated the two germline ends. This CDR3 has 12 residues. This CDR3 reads CAWSVSAIEAFF. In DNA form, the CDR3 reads TGTGCCTGGAGTGTCTCGGCAATTGAAGCTTTCTTT.

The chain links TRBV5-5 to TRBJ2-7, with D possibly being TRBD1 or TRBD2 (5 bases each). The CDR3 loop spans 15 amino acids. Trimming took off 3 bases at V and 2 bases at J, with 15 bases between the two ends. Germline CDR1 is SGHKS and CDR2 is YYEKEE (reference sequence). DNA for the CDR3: TGTGCCAGCAGCTGGGCCGGGACCGCCGCCTACGAGCAGTACTTC. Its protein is CASSWAGTAAYEQYF.

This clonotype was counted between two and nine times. The CDR3 DNA follows: TGTGCCAGCAGTGAAAGGGCTAGCGGTACTTCAGATACGCAGTATTTT. This translates into CASSERASGTSDTQYF. The rearrangement uses TRBV2 and TRBJ2-3; 7 nucleotides line up with TRBD2. The CDR3 has 16 amino acids. Germline CDR1 SNHLY, CDR2 FYNNEI. With 2 bases clipped from V and 4 bases from J, the junction kept 9 bases outside the gene matches.

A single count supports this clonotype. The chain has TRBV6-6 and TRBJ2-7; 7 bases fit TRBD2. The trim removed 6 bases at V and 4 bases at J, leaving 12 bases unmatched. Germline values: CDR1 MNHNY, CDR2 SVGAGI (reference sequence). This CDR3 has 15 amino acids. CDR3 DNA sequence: TGTGCCAGCAGCGGCCGGGCTAGCGGTAATTACGAGCAGTACTTC. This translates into CASSGRASGNYEQYF.

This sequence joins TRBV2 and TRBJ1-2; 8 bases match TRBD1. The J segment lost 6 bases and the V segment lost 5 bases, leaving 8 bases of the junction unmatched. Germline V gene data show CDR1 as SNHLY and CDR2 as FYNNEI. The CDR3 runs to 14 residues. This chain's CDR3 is CASSYDRGRHGYTF. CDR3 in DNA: TGTGCCAGCAGTTACGACAGGGGACGCCATGGCTACACCTTC.

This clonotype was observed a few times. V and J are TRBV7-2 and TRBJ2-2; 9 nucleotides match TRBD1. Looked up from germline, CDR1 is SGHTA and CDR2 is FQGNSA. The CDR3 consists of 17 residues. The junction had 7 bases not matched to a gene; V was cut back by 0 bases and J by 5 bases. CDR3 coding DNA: TGTGCCAGCAGCTTAGCCTTATTACAGGGGGCTACCGGGGAGCTGTTTTTT. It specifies CASSLALLQGATGELFF.

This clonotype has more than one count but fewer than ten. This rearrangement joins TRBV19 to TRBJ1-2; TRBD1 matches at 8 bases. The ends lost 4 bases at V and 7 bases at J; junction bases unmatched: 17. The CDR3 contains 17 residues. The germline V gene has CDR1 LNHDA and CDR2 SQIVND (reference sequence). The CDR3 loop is CASSSPSTGERVSGYTF. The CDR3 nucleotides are TGTGCCAGTAGTAGCCCCTCGACAGGGGAACGAGTAAGTGGCTACACCTTC.

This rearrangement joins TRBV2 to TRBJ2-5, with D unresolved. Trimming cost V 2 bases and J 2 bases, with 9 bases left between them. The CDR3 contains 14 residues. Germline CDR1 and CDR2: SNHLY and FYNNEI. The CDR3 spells CASSETQAQETQYF. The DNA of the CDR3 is TGTGCCAGCAGTGAAACTCAGGCGCAAGAGACCCAGTACTTC.

DNA for the CDR3: TGCAGTGCTAGAGTTTTTAAGGAGGGCCCAACTGAAGCTTTCTTT. The encoded protein is CSARVFKEGPTEAFF. This chain joins TRBV20-1 and TRBJ1-1; D call uncertain. Trimming took off 1 base at V and 5 bases at J, with 17 bases between the two ends. The CDR3 totals 15 residues. The germline V gene encodes CDR1 DFQATT and CDR2 SNEGSKA (reference sequence).

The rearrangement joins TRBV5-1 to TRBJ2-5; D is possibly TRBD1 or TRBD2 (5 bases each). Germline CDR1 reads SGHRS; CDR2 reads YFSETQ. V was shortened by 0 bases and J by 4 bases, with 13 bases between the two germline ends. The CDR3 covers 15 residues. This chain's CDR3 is CASSLGTGEGETQYF. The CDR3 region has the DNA TGCGCCAGCAGCTTGGGTACAGGCGAGGGAGAGACCCAGTACTTC.

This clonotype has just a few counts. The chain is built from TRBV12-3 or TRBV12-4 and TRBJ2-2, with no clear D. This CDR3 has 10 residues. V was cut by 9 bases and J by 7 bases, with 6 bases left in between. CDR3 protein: CASSDGELFF. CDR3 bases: TGTGCCAGTTCAGACGGGGAGCTGTTTTTT.

CDR3: CASSVQGFLGMNTEAFF. The CDR3 nucleotides are TGTGCCAGCAGCGTACAGGGGTTTCTAGGAATGAACACTGAAGCTTTCTTT. The chain links TRBV7-2 to TRBJ1-1, with TRBD1 matching 7 bases. The CDR3 runs to 17 residues. Looked up from germline, CDR1 is SGHTA and CDR2 is FQGNSA. With 5 bases clipped from V and 0 bases from J, the junction kept 12 bases outside the gene matches.

In nucleotides, the CDR3 is TGTGCCAGCAGCACACGGACTAGCGGGAGTGAGACCCAGTACTTC. It is translated as CASSTRTSGSETQYF. This chain links TRBV9 with TRBJ2-5; 13 bases are shared with TRBD2. The CDR3 contains 15 residues. Germline trimming cut 4 bases from V and 5 bases from J; bases unmatched to any gene: 5. Germline loops: CDR1 SGDLS, CDR2 YYNGEE.

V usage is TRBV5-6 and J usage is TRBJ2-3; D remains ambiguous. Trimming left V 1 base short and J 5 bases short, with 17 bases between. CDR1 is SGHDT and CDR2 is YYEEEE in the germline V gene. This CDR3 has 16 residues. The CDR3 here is CASSLYGPSPEDTQYF. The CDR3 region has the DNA TGTGCCAGCAGCTTGTACGGACCCTCCCCTGAAGATACGCAGTATTTT.

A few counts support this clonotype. The CDR3 is CASGDGGEQYF. In DNA form, the CDR3 reads TGTGCCAGCGGGGACGGGGGCGAGCAGTACTTC. The genes are TRBV12-3 or TRBV12-4 and TRBJ2-7, with D maybe TRBD2 (6 bases). The CDR3 has 11 residues. The germline V and J ends were trimmed by 8 bases and 6 bases, with 11 bases remaining between them.

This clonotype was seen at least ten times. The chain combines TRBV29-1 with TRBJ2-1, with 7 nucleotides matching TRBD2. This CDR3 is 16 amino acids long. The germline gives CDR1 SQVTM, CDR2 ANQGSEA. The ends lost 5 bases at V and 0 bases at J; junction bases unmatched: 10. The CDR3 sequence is CSVSGKRGNSYNEQFF. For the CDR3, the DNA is TGCAGCGTTTCTGGTAAGCGGGGCAACTCCTACAATGAGCAGTTCTTC.

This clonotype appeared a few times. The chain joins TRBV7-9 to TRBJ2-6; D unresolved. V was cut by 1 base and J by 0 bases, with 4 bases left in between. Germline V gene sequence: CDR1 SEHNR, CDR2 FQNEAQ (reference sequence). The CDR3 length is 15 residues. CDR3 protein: CASSLDLSGANVLTF. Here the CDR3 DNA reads TGTGCCAGCAGCTTAGACCTCTCTGGGGCCAACGTCCTGACTTTC.